One sample yielded the 25 T cell receptor beta chains listed below, sequenced in a study of blood T cell repertoires in COVID-19. Generated by immunoSEQ multiplex PCR, the TCRdb table keeps only in-frame clones and is missing some. The table lists roughly 100,000 clones, over 75% of them singletons. What was sequenced was peripheral blood. Source of these receptors: a human donor in a cohort sampled during active or convalescent COVID-19.

V and J are TRBV11-3 and TRBJ2-3; TRBD2 matches 8 bases. The CDR3 has 16 residues. Germline V gene sequence: CDR1 SGHNT, CDR2 YENEEA. V trimming: 5 bases; J trimming: 4 bases; junction bases outside the gene matches: 11. The DNA for the CDR3 is TGTGCCAGCAGCATCAGTCCCGGGGGGGCGTCAGATACGCAGTATTTT. It codes for CASSISPGGASDTQYF.

This chain uses TRBV9 with TRBJ2-1; perhaps TRBD1 as D (5 bases). CDR3 length equals 15 residues. Germline-derived CDR1 and CDR2 are SGDLS and YYNGEE. With 4 bases removed from V and 5 bases from J, the gap between germline ends came to 16 bases. The CDR3 DNA follows: TGTGCCAGCAGCCCCCGGCAGGGTATCCACAATGAGCAGTTCTTC. It codes for CASSPRQGIHNEQFF.

V is TRBV5-1 and J is TRBJ2-3, with D tentatively TRBD1 (6 bases). Per the germline V gene, CDR1 is SGHRS and CDR2 is YFSETQ. This CDR3 comprises 16 residues. V was shortened by 4 bases and J by 0 bases, with 15 bases between the two germline ends. The CDR3 nucleotides read TGCGCCAGCAGCAGCGGACAGCCCTCGAGCACAGATACGCAGTATTTT. Amino acid sequence: CASSSGQPSSTDTQYF.

This chain joins TRBV11-2 and TRBJ2-7; TRBD1 matches at 7 bases. Germline V gene data show CDR1 as SGHAT and CDR2 as FQNNGV. The length of the CDR3 is 14 residues. Trimming cost V 4 bases and J 3 bases; bases outside gene matches: 6. The chain's CDR3 is CASSSSDRRYEQYF. CDR3 bases: TGTGCCAGCAGCTCGTCGGACAGGCGCTACGAGCAGTACTTC.

The chain employs TRBV15 and TRBJ1-2; D is unclear. This CDR3 region has 14 residues. V was trimmed by 5 bases and J by 4 bases, leaving 14 bases between them. The germline V gene encodes CDR1 LNHNV and CDR2 YYDKDF (reference sequence). The CDR3 sequence: CATSRNGEIYGYTF. The CDR3 nucleotides read TGTGCCACCAGCCGGAACGGGGAGATCTATGGCTACACCTTC.

The gene calls are TRBV24-1 and TRBJ2-6; 7 bases map to TRBD1. Germline-derived CDR1 and CDR2 are KGHDR and SFDVKD. The CDR3 runs 16 residues. V gave up 4 bases and J gave up 2 bases; unmatched junction bases: 4. As DNA, the CDR3 is TGTGCCACCAGTGACTACAGGGGCCCTGGGGCCAACGTCCTGACTTTC. The encoded protein is CATSDYRGPGANVLTF.

The chain recombines TRBV19 with TRBJ1-1, with D hard to call. V lost 6 bases and J 2 bases, leaving 16 bases between the germline ends. The germline V gene has CDR1 LNHDA and CDR2 SQIVND (reference sequence). The CDR3 is made up of 15 amino acids. CDR3: CASRRDRTVNTEAFF. The CDR3 nucleotides read TGTGCCAGTAGGCGTGATCGAACGGTAAACACTGAAGCTTTCTTT.

This sequence joins TRBV6-1 and TRBJ1-5, with D unresolved. The CDR3 runs 16 residues. With 4 bases removed from V and 2 bases from J, the gap between germline ends came to 15 bases. Germline V gene data show CDR1 as MNHNS and CDR2 as SASEGT. CDR3 residues: CASSAREGSGNQPQHF. CDR3 nucleotide sequence: TGTGCCAGCAGTGCTAGGGAGGGCAGTGGCAATCAGCCCCAGCATTTT.

The chain is built from TRBV19 and TRBJ1-4; 11 nucleotides line up with TRBD1. The CDR3 consists of 13 residues. Germline V lookup: CDR1 LNHDA, CDR2 SQIVND (reference sequence). The junction had 2 bases not matched to a gene; V was cut back by 3 bases and J by 11 bases. The CDR3 loop is CASSMGDRGKLFF. CDR3 in DNA: TGTGCCAGTAGTATGGGGGACAGGGGGAAACTGTTTTTT.

This CDR3 reads CASSLDRVGQETQYF. The CDR3, as DNA: TGTGCCAGCAGTCTGGACAGGGTCGGACAAGAGACCCAGTACTTC. This chain connects TRBV27 to TRBJ2-5, with 8 bases matching TRBD1. The CDR3 is made up of 15 amino acids. J was trimmed by 2 bases and V by 5 bases; bases with no gene match: 7. The V gene's germline CDR1 is MNHEY and CDR2 SMNVEV (reference sequence).

V usage is TRBV27 and J usage is TRBJ1-1; 9 bases line up with TRBD1. This CDR3 spans 14 amino acids. Germline V gene data show CDR1 as MNHEY and CDR2 as SMNVEV (reference sequence). V lost 8 bases and J lost 6; bases outside the gene matches: 10. The CDR3 sequence: CASGKDRGNSEAFF. The CDR3 DNA sequence: TGTGCCAGCGGAAAGGACAGGGGAAACTCTGAAGCTTTCTTT.

The chain couples TRBV10-1 to TRBJ1-5; no reliable D call. Deletions cut 10 bases from V and 9 bases from J, with 13 bases between. CDR3 size: 11 residues. The V gene's germline CDR1 is WNHNN and CDR2 SYGVQD (reference sequence). This CDR3 reads CATSSCRPQHF. The CDR3 coding sequence is TGCGCCACTAGCTCATGTCGGCCCCAGCATTTT.

The chain recombines TRBV18 with TRBJ2-5; D not certain. CDR3 size: 14 residues. From germline, CDR1 is KGHSH and CDR2 LQKENI. Trimming stripped 1 base from V and 0 bases from J, with 6 bases between. In DNA form, the CDR3 reads TGTGCCAGCTCACCACTTTTAGACCAAGAGACCCAGTACTTC. It is translated as CASSPLLDQETQYF.

J is TRBJ2-3 and V is TRBV19, with D perhaps TRBD1 (6 bases). V lost 5 bases to trimming and J lost 3 bases, with 15 bases between them. Germline values: CDR1 LNHDA, CDR2 SQIVND (reference sequence). This CDR3 contains 15 residues. The CDR3 reads CASSRRQGRTDTQYF. The CDR3 DNA follows: TGTGCCAGTAGTCGTCGGCAGGGGCGGACAGATACGCAGTATTTT.

The chain couples TRBV28 to TRBJ2-3; 7 bases are shared with TRBD1. Germline V gene lookup returns CDR1 MDHEN and CDR2 SYDVKM. The CDR3 has 15 residues. V lost 3 bases and J lost 2; bases outside the gene matches: 5. The CDR3 DNA reads TGTGCCAGCAGTTTGATGGGACAGTTCACAGATACGCAGTATTTT. Translation gives CASSLMGQFTDTQYF.

The V gene is TRBV5-1, the J gene TRBJ2-2; 8 bases agree with TRBD1. Germline V gene lookup returns CDR1 SGHRS and CDR2 YFSETQ. V dropped 6 bases and J dropped 4; count of bases not matched to a gene: 8. The CDR3 runs 15 residues. The CDR3 loop reads CASTQDRVSTGELFF. In DNA, the CDR3 is TGCGCCAGCACCCAGGACAGGGTATCCACCGGGGAGCTGTTTTTT. The full variable domain, with the rest looked up from reference TRBV5-1 and TRBJ2-2, is KAGVTQTPRYLIKTRGQQVTLSCSPISGHRSVSWYQQTPGQGLQFLFEYFSETQRNKGNFPGRFSGRQFSNSRSEMNVSTLELGDSALYLCASTQDRVSTGELFFGEGSRLTVL.

This chain uses TRBV5-6 with TRBJ2-5; possible D gene TRBD2, 6 bases. The germline V and J ends were trimmed by 5 bases and 1 base, with 9 bases remaining between them. The CDR3 is 13 amino acids. CDR1 SGHDT and CDR2 YYEEEE come from the germline V gene. CDR3 protein: CASSLLAQETQYF. The CDR3 DNA is TGTGCCAGCAGTTTACTAGCCCAAGAGACCCAGTACTTC.

J is TRBJ1-1 and V is TRBV27; possibly TRBD1 for D (5 bases). Trimming took 4 bases from V and 4 from J, leaving 10 bases between them. There are 13 residues in the CDR3. The germline V gene encodes CDR1 MNHEY and CDR2 SMNVEV (reference sequence). The CDR3, as DNA: TGTGCCAGCAGTTGGGGCAGGGCCACTGAAGCTTTCTTT. This codes for CASSWGRATEAFF.

This chain uses TRBV27 with TRBJ2-1, with 9 nucleotides matching TRBD1. Trimming took 6 bases from V and 7 from J; bases not matched to a gene: 4. CDR1 and CDR2 (germline): MNHEY, SMNVEV (reference sequence). This CDR3 contains 13 residues. The chain's CDR3 is CASRGQGRNEQFF. The CDR3 DNA reads TGTGCCAGCAGAGGACAGGGGCGGAATGAGCAGTTCTTC.

V and J are TRBV5-4 and TRBJ1-6; 8 bases align to TRBD1. This CDR3 has 16 amino acids. J gave up 2 bases and V 4 bases, and 5 bases lay outside the gene matches. The germline CDR1 and CDR2 sequences are SGHNT and YYREEE (reference sequence). The CDR3 nucleotides read TGTGCCAGCAGCACTCGGGACAGGACCTATAATTCACCCCTCCACTTT. It specifies CASSTRDRTYNSPLHF.

CDR3 DNA: TGCGCCAGCAGCGTCGGGACAGCATACAATGAGCAGTTCTTC. This translates into CASSVGTAYNEQFF. This chain links TRBV5-1 with TRBJ2-1; TRBD1 matches at 7 bases. This CDR3 is 14 amino acids long. The germline gives CDR1 SGHRS, CDR2 YFSETQ. Losses at the gene ends were 4 bases for V and 4 bases for J; bases not matched to a gene: 5.

The chain recombines TRBV4-2 with TRBJ1-4; possible D gene TRBD1, 6 bases. V was clipped by 5 bases and J by 2 bases, with 18 bases between them. The germline V gene has CDR1 LGHNA and CDR2 YNFKEQ. This CDR3 is built from 17 residues. As DNA, the CDR3 is TGTGCCAGCAGCAGGACAGTAAGCCTAGGTACTAATGAAAAACTGTTTTTT. Translation gives CASSRTVSLGTNEKLFF.

The rearrangement links TRBV4-3 to TRBJ1-6, with TRBD1 identical over 10 bases. CDR3 length equals 15 residues. Germline V lookup: CDR1 LGHNA, CDR2 YSLEER. V lost 4 bases and J lost 6; bases outside the gene matches: 3. The CDR3 region has the DNA TGCGCCAGCAGCCCTCGGACAGGGGGTAATTCACCCCTCCACTTT. Translating it yields CASSPRTGGNSPLHF.

V usage is TRBV19 and J usage is TRBJ1-6; 7 bases line up with TRBD1. J gave up 7 bases and V 4 bases, and 7 bases lay outside the gene matches. The CDR3 is made up of 15 amino acids. Germline-derived CDR1 and CDR2 are LNHDA and SQIVND (reference sequence). This chain's CDR3 is CASSTRQGKNSPLHF. CDR3 coding DNA: TGTGCCAGTAGTACCAGACAGGGAAAAAATTCACCCCTCCACTTT.

This sequence joins TRBV7-9 and TRBJ1-2, with D uncertain. Germline loops: CDR1 SEHNR, CDR2 FQNEAQ (reference sequence). The CDR3 spans 14 residues. Trimming took 4 bases from V and 4 from J, leaving 13 bases between them. The DNA for the CDR3 is TGTGCCAGCAGCTCAGTGGGCACTTCCTATGGCTACACCTTC. It specifies CASSSVGTSYGYTF.